A selection of T cell receptor beta chains follows, all from one sample in a study of T cell responses to AZD1222 COVID-19 vaccine. Assay used: immunoSEQ multiplex PCR; TCRdb lists only in-frame clones, some missing. This table holds around 160,000 clones, 82% found once. The source material was peripheral blood, sampled on day 0 of MenACWY control vaccination. Receptor source: an adult in good health. The CDR3 runs from the conserved cysteine through the conserved F or W. The D gene is left open where the match is weak. A clone size is listed for some rows: how often the clone was seen (once, few, many), or a class if it is expanded.

cdr3_aa	cdr3_nt	v_call	d_call	clone_size	j_call	cdr3_length
CASKDRATNSPLHF	TGTGCCAGTAAGGACAGGGCGACCAATTCACCCCTCCACTTT	TRBV19	TRBD1	few	TRBJ1-6	14
CASSQDGVGSLVRFF	TGCGCCAGCAGCCAAGATGGGGTCGGCTCCCTCGTTCGGTTTTTT	TRBV4-1	NA	NA	TRBJ1-4	15
CASSYLGTDQPQHF	TGTGCCAGCAGTTACTTGGGGACCGATCAGCCCCAGCATTTT	TRBV6-2/TRBV6-3	NA	NA	TRBJ1-5	14
CSASQRLNPYEQYF	TGCAGTGCTAGTCAACGATTAAACCCTTACGAGCAGTACTTC	TRBV20-1	NA	NA	TRBJ2-7	14
CASSRSGDSGNTIYF	TGTGCCAGCAGCCGCTCCGGTGACTCTGGAAACACCATATATTTT	TRBV6-5	NA	NA	TRBJ1-3	15
CASSLQDSNTEAFF	TGTGCCAGCAGCCTCCAGGATTCGAACACTGAAGCTTTCTTT	TRBV4-2	NA	NA	TRBJ1-1	14
CASSSQGEAYNSPLHF	TGTGCCAGCAGCTCCCAAGGGGAGGCCTATAATTCACCCCTCCACTTT	TRBV7-9	NA	NA	TRBJ1-6	16
CASSRDRGRLAGANVLTF	TGTGCCAGCAGCCGCGACAGGGGCAGGCTGGCTGGGGCCAACGTCCTGACTTTC	TRBV5-4	TRBD1	NA	TRBJ2-6	18
CASRDRGSSDTQYF	TGTGCCAGCAGGGACAGGGGCAGTTCAGATACGCAGTATTTT	TRBV2	TRBD1	NA	TRBJ2-3	14
CATRDRNNQPQHF	TGTGCCACCCGGGACAGGAACAATCAGCCCCAGCATTTT	TRBV27	TRBD1	few	TRBJ1-5	13
CASSFGWGVNYGYTF	TGTGCCAGCAGCTTCGGGTGGGGGGTTAACTATGGCTACACCTTC	TRBV5-5	NA	once	TRBJ1-2	15
CASSLPTGSGNTIYF	TGTGCCAGCAGTTTACCGACCGGCTCTGGAAACACCATATATTTT	TRBV28	NA	NA	TRBJ1-3	15
CASSYSFLGDQPQHF	TGTGCCAGCAGTTACTCGTTCCTGGGGGATCAGCCCCAGCATTTT	TRBV6-5	NA	NA	TRBJ1-5	15
CASSSQGYEQYF	TGTGCCAGCAGCTCTCAGGGCTACGAGCAGTACTTC	TRBV11-2	NA	NA	TRBJ2-7	12